The 16 T cell receptor beta chains below all came from one sample that was sequenced in a study of blood T cell repertoires in COVID-19. Generated by immunoSEQ multiplex PCR, the TCRdb table keeps only in-frame clones and is missing some. Here the sample spans under 150,000 clones, about 84% being singletons. The source material was peripheral blood. The receptor set was obtained from a woman older than 75 in a cohort sampled during active or convalescent COVID-19.

The gene calls are TRBV27 and TRBJ2-3; 8 bases are shared with TRBD1. J lost 3 bases, V lost 4 bases, and 3 bases had no gene match. The CDR3 runs 14 residues. Per the germline V gene, CDR1 is MNHEY and CDR2 is SMNVEV (reference sequence). CDR3 residues: CASSSWTGTDTQYF. The CDR3 region has the DNA TGTGCCAGCAGTTCGTGGACAGGGACAGATACGCAGTATTTT.

The V gene is TRBV5-4, the J gene TRBJ2-7; TRBD1 is a possible D gene (6 bases). V was pared by 0 bases and J by 0 bases, with 10 bases between. The CDR3 runs to 15 residues. CDR1 is SGHNT, CDR2 YYREEE, per germline (reference sequence). The CDR3 DNA is TGTGCCAGCAGCTTGGGAGGGGGAAGCTCCTACGAGCAGTACTTC. Translation gives CASSLGGGSSYEQYF.

This chain uses TRBV3-1 (or the pseudogene TRBV3-2) with TRBJ1-2; 7 bases are shared with TRBD1. This CDR3 is built from 16 residues. Germline-derived CDR1 and CDR2 are LGHDT and YNNKEL (reference sequence). The V segment lost 5 bases and the J segment 3 bases; nucleotides outside the gene matches: 12. The DNA for the CDR3 is TGTGCCAGCAGCGCTCGACAGGGCGCGGGCGACTATGGCTACACCTTC. As protein: CASSARQGAGDYGYTF.

V gene TRBV7-9 combines with J gene TRBJ2-1, with TRBD1 matching 7 bases. The CDR3 length is 15 residues. The V gene end was trimmed by 5 bases and the J gene end by 7 bases; junction bases not matched to a gene: 11. The germline V gene has CDR1 SEHNR and CDR2 FQNEAQ (reference sequence). The CDR3 region has the DNA TGTGCCAGCAGCCCCCTTGGGCCCAGGGGGAATGAGCAGTTCTTC. Protein product: CASSPLGPRGNEQFF.

V usage is TRBV11-2 and J usage is TRBJ2-5; possibly TRBD2 for D (6 bases). Trimming removed 5 bases at V and 4 bases at J, with 17 bases between. The CDR3 extends over 15 amino acids. Germline loops: CDR1 SGHAT, CDR2 FQNNGV. The CDR3 protein is CASSPQSGRIETQYF. CDR3 in DNA: TGTGCCAGCAGCCCCCAATCGGGGAGGATAGAGACCCAGTACTTC.

J is TRBJ1-2 and V is TRBV14, with TRBD1 as a possible D gene (6 bases). The CDR3 is 13 amino acids. The germline V and J ends were trimmed by 4 bases and 8 bases, with 14 bases remaining between them. Per the germline V gene, CDR1 is SGHDN and CDR2 is FVKESK. CDR3 bases: TGTGCCAGCAGCCTTGTACAGGGCGTAGGCTACACCTTC. It encodes CASSLVQGVGYTF.

V and J are TRBV18 and TRBJ1-3; TRBD1 matches at 7 bases. V was pared by 2 bases and J by 11 bases, with 18 bases of the junction left unmatched. The CDR3 covers 17 residues. Germline loops: CDR1 KGHSH, CDR2 LQKENI. This CDR3 reads CASSPIIRDSVTSAIYF. CDR3 nucleotides: TGTGCCAGCTCACCAATCATCCGGGACAGTGTCACTAGTGCCATATATTTT.

This chain joins TRBV5-4 and TRBJ2-5, with D unclear. Germline V gives CDR1 SGHNT, CDR2 YYREEE (reference sequence). Deletions cut 0 bases from V and 7 bases from J, with 13 bases between. This CDR3 has 14 residues. This CDR3 is CASSLAGSPTTQYF. For the CDR3, the DNA is TGTGCCAGCAGCTTGGCAGGCAGTCCGACGACCCAGTACTTC.

The chain combines TRBV6-5 with TRBJ2-5; 13 bases are a match to TRBD2. The CDR3 loop spans 15 amino acids. V shed 5 bases, J shed 5 bases, and the junction held 5 bases outside the gene matches. Per the germline V gene, CDR1 is MNHEY and CDR2 is SVGAGI. This chain's CDR3 is CASSRTSGGRETQYF. DNA for the CDR3: TGTGCCAGCAGTCGGACTAGCGGGGGACGGGAGACCCAGTACTTC.

The chain recombines TRBV7-9 with TRBJ1-2; D is undetermined. Germline loops: CDR1 SEHNR, CDR2 FQNEAQ (reference sequence). The CDR3 is made up of 14 amino acids. V shed 1 base and J shed 6 bases, with 12 bases lying between them. The CDR3 loop reads CASSLGGELDGYTF. The DNA of the CDR3 is TGTGCCAGCAGCTTAGGTGGTGAACTGGATGGCTACACCTTC.

This clone showed up just a few times. The gene calls are TRBV25-1 and TRBJ2-2; D gene uncertain. The V end was cut by 10 bases, the J end by 5 bases, with 8 bases between. This CDR3 is 11 amino acids long. Germline V CDR1 and CDR2: MGHDK, SYGVNS. CDR3 region: CATQDTGELFF. The DNA for the CDR3 is TGTGCCACCCAGGATACCGGGGAGCTGTTTTTT.

The rearrangement links TRBV6-5 to TRBJ1-2, with D possibly matching TRBD1 (6 bases). The CDR3 covers 11 residues. The V gene lost 6 bases and the J gene lost 8 bases, with 10 bases spanning the gap. CDR1 and CDR2 (germline): MNHEY, SVGAGI. This CDR3 is CASRGRGGYTF. The CDR3 region has the DNA TGTGCCAGCAGGGGCAGGGGAGGCTACACCTTC.

The chain employs TRBV5-4 and TRBJ2-7; TRBD1 matches 8 bases. Trimming removed 5 bases from V and 6 bases from J; junction bases left unmatched: 7. This CDR3 is built from 13 residues. CDR1 is SGHNT and CDR2 is YYREEE in the germline V gene (reference sequence). The CDR3 region is CASRPTGAREQYV. CDR3 DNA: TGTGCCAGCAGACCGACAGGGGCCCGCGAGCAGTACGTC.

The chain couples TRBV9 to TRBJ2-3; D unresolved. In germline, CDR1 is SGDLS, CDR2 YYNGEE. V was pared by 1 base and J by 4 bases, with 13 bases between. The CDR3 spans 15 residues. CDR3 DNA sequence: TGTGCCAGCAGCGTACTCTCTACGTTGGCAGATACGCAGTATTTT. Translated: CASSVLSTLADTQYF. The whole variable domain, remainder taken from reference TRBV9 and TRBJ2-3, is DSGVTQTPKHLITATGQRVTLRCSPRSGDLSVYWYQQSLDQGLQFLIQYYNGEERAKGNILERFSAQQFPDLHSELNLSSLELGDSALYFCASSVLSTLADTQYFGPGTRLTVL.

The chain employs TRBV13 and TRBJ1-3, with 8 bases aligning to TRBD1. V lost 5 bases and J lost 4; bases outside the gene matches: 7. The CDR3 is made up of 15 amino acids. Germline CDR1 and CDR2: PRHDT and FYEKMQ (reference sequence). The CDR3 region has the DNA TGTGCCAGCAGCACAACAGGGGGGTGGGGAAACACCATATATTTT. Its translation: CASSTTGGWGNTIYF.

J is TRBJ1-4 and V is TRBV6-6; a weak D match, TRBD1 (6 bases). This CDR3 contains 16 residues. Trimming cost V 4 bases and J 5 bases, with 17 bases left between them. Germline V gene lookup returns CDR1 MNHNY and CDR2 SVGAGI (reference sequence). CDR3: CASSFSPGGSNEKLFF. In DNA, the CDR3 is TGTGCCAGCAGTTTTTCCCCGGGGGGCTCCAATGAAAAACTGTTTTTT.